The rows below give T cell receptor beta chains drawn from one sample of a study of Graves' ophthalmopathy and Graves' hyperthyroidism. TCRdb reprocessed the multiplex PCR reads via MiXCR and lists one record per CDR3 protein. The sample lists 650,000 to 900,000 distinct CDR3 sequences, approximately 40% occurring once. Sample: peripheral blood. The receptors were gathered from an adult man with Graves' ophthalmopathy. Each CDR3 is given with its conserved first and last residue.

J: TRBJ1-2
V: TRBV29-1
CDR3: CSVEGGQGIYGYTF

J: TRBJ1-1
V: TRBV7-3
CDR3: CASSHQGTTEAFF

J: TRBJ2-7
V: TRBV7-6
CDR3: CASSPSLDRGPSAEQYF

J: TRBJ1-2
V: TRBV13
CDR3: CASSSSDRDYGYTF

J: TRBJ2-2
V: TRBV10-2
CDR3: CASVDGGNTGELFF

J: TRBJ2-7
V: TRBV7-2
CDR3: CTSSRGTASYEQYF

J: TRBJ1-5
V: TRBV24-1
CDR3: CATSDPGTLGNQPQHF

J: TRBJ2-3
V: TRBV2
CDR3: CASRIGEGTDTQYF

J: TRBJ1-1
V: TRBV29-1
CDR3: CSVFGGKNTEAFF

J: TRBJ2-7
V: TRBV9
CDR3: CASSPGAASDEQYF

J: NA
V: TRBV20-1
CDR3: CSARREGAWDTQYF

J: TRBJ1-1
V: TRBV2
CDR3: CASSEEGGRTEAFF

J: TRBJ2-7
V: TRBV11-2
CDR3: CASSLEIAGGPINEQYF

J: TRBJ1-1
V: TRBV29-1
CDR3: CSVEGGSHTEAFF

J: TRBJ2-7
V: TRBV20-1
CDR3: CSAQTLAGVAEQYF

J: TRBJ1-4
V: TRBV19
CDR3: CASSLTRSNEKLFF

J: TRBJ2-5
V: TRBV11-2
CDR3: CASSSAVETQYF

J: TRBJ1-1
V: TRBV29-1
CDR3: CSVEVYGQGNTEAFF

J: TRBJ1-5
V: TRBV25-1
CDR3: CASSDYGMDQPQHF

J: TRBJ2-5
V: TRBV7-3
CDR3: CASSQVGGREDETQYF

J: TRBJ2-7
V: TRBV2
CDR3: CASSPALTGGVYEQYF

J: TRBJ2-7
V: TRBV29-1
CDR3: CSTGQGLDEQYF

J: TRBJ2-6
V: TRBV11-2
CDR3: CASSRGEKGANVLTF

J: TRBJ1-2
V: TRBV19
CDR3: CASSQQGLFGYTF

J: TRBJ1-2
V: TRBV12-3/TRBV12-4
CDR3: CASSPTGAPNYGYTF

J: TRBJ2-5
V: TRBV6-5
CDR3: CASSSLDANQETQYF

J: TRBJ2-2
V: TRBV7-9
CDR3: CASSPETGSGELFF

J: TRBJ1-4
V: TRBV11-2
CDR3: CASSLEFTRRANEKLFF

J: TRBJ2-7
V: TRBV15
CDR3: CATKGLVSHEQYF

J: TRBJ1-6
V: TRBV29-1
CDR3: CSVGVSQGGNSPLHF

J: TRBJ1-1
V: TRBV25-1
CDR3: CASGLVGGADEAFF

J: TRBJ1-2
V: TRBV2
CDR3: CASIEYRTATNYGYTF

J: TRBJ1-5
V: TRBV19
CDR3: CASSTSSNQPQHF

J: TRBJ2-6
V: TRBV6-5
CDR3: CASSYLIEGISGANVLTF

J: TRBJ2-7
V: TRBV27
CDR3: CAGRERVLEQYF

J: TRBJ1-1
V: TRBV7-9
CDR3: CASGTEMNTEAFF

J: TRBJ2-7
V: TRBV11-2
CDR3: CASSLGSGTDYEQYF

J: TRBJ1-2
V: TRBV28
CDR3: CASRVDRDSGYTF

J: TRBJ1-2
V: TRBV25-1
CDR3: CASSSKISWSGYTF

J: TRBJ2-7
V: TRBV9
CDR3: CASSVGDRLNTGEQYF

J: TRBJ1-4
V: TRBV2
CDR3: CASAPMGGEKLFF

J: TRBJ1-6
V: TRBV7-2
CDR3: CASTYSTENSPLHF

J: TRBJ2-5
V: TRBV5-1
CDR3: CASSWGREEETQYF

J: TRBJ1-3
V: TRBV7-2
CDR3: CASSRGVYSGNTIYF

J: TRBJ1-2
V: TRBV9
CDR3: CASSTGTANYGYTF

J: TRBJ1-5
V: TRBV24-1
CDR3: CASSQGRAQGAPQHF

J: TRBJ1-5
V: TRBV15
CDR3: CATSRGGGSNQPQHF

J: TRBJ2-7
V: TRBV2
CDR3: CASSPGDNEQYF

J: TRBJ1-5
V: TRBV9
CDR3: CASSLTGRLQPQHF

J: TRBJ1-2
V: TRBV5-4
CDR3: CASRGSGTGGDYGYTF

J: TRBJ2-2
V: TRBV29-1
CDR3: CSVEDSIPGELFF

J: TRBJ2-3
V: TRBV2
CDR3: CASSRDTPPSDTQYF

J: TRBJ1-6
V: TRBV10-3
CDR3: CAIRRGQNNSPLHF

J: TRBJ2-7
V: TRBV29-1
CDR3: CSVEGLGTSGTYEQYF

J: TRBJ2-5
V: TRBV20-1
CDR3: CSARDAKDPQETQYF